Presented here are 20 T cell receptor beta chains from one specimen sequenced in a study of human T cells and chemical hapten exposure. The time point: pre-sensitization, week 0. The treatment: therapeutic diphenylcyclopropenone sensitization with weekly scalp DPC. A single record per CDR3 protein comes from TCRdb applying MiXCR to the RACE reads. Of over 300,000 distinct CDR3 sequences listed, 4.5% to 6% are singletons. The input for sequencing was whole blood, taken in connection with sensitization to the hapten diphenylcyclopropenone (DPC). These receptors came from a woman aged 45-65 years with alopecia areata. Some clones in this sample may be carry-over from other donors' samples.

The chain carries TRBV9 and TRBJ2-3; the D gene is possibly TRBD2 (6 bases). The V end was cut by 0 bases, the J end by 9 bases, with 20 bases between. Germline loops: CDR1 SGDLS, CDR2 YYNGEE. The CDR3 contains 16 residues. DNA of the CDR3: TGTGCCAGCAGCGTAGATAATAGCGGACCCCGGAGAACGCAGTATTTT. Translation: CASSVDNSGPRRTQYF.

In DNA, the CDR3 is TGTGCCAGTAGTATAATGTCTTCAAGGGGCTATGGCTACACCTTC. Translation gives CASSIMSSRGYGYTF. The chain has TRBV19 and TRBJ1-2; D may be TRBD1 (5 bases). V was clipped by 2 bases and J by 4 bases, with 14 bases between them. This CDR3 has 15 amino acids. CDR1 is LNHDA and CDR2 is SQIVND in the germline V gene (reference sequence). The complete variable domain, with remaining parts taken from reference TRBV19 and TRBJ1-2, reads DGGITQSPKYLFRKEGQNVTLSCEQNLNHDAMYWYRQDPGQGLRLIYYSQIVNDFQKGDIAEGYSVSREKKESFPLTVTSAQKNPTAFYLCASSIMSSRGYGYTFGSGTRLTVV.

This clonotype has at least ten counts. This chain uses TRBV11-2 with TRBJ2-2, with D uncertain. CDR3 length: 12 amino acids. Trimming took 1 base from V and 7 from J, leaving 4 bases between them. The germline CDR1 and CDR2 sequences are SGHAT and FQNNGV. Here the CDR3 DNA reads TGTGCCAGCAGCTTAGGAGTCGGGGAGCTGTTTTTT. Its protein is CASSLGVGELFF.

This clonotype appeared many times. The V call is TRBV12-3 or TRBV12-4, the J call TRBJ2-5; weak D call: TRBD1 (5 bases). The CDR3 has 11 amino acids. Between the trimmed V and J ends, which lost 9 bases and 1 base, there was a span of 6 bases. CDR3 in DNA: TGTGCCAGTGGGGCCCAAGAGACCCAGTACTTC. Protein product: CASGAQETQYF.

This clonotype came up many times. This chain joins TRBV20-1 and TRBJ2-7; D possibly corresponds to TRBD1 (6 bases). Trimming removed 2 bases at V and 4 bases at J, with 12 bases between. The CDR3 contains 13 residues. Germline V gene data show CDR1 as DFQATT and CDR2 as SNEGSKA (reference sequence). CDR3 in amino acids: CSARRQGWYEQYF. CDR3 DNA: TGCAGTGCTAGACGCCAGGGGTGGTACGAGCAGTACTTC.

The table lists this clonotype with many counts. The chain has TRBV6-5 and TRBJ2-3; the match to TRBD2 covers 14 bases. V lost 6 bases to trimming and J lost 6 bases; unmatched junction nucleotides: 8. CDR3 length equals 16 residues. CDR1 and CDR2 (germline): MNHEY, SVGAGI. The DNA of the CDR3 is TGTGCCAGCAGGGGACTAGCGGGAGATAAAGTGGATACGCAGTATTTT. Translated: CASRGLAGDKVDTQYF.

This clonotype was seen repeatedly, ten times or more. This chain links TRBV18 with TRBJ2-4, with a weak D call TRBD1 (5 bases). This CDR3 spans 15 amino acids. Germline V gene lookup returns CDR1 KGHSH and CDR2 LQKENI. V was clipped by 3 bases and J by 7 bases, with 16 bases between them. The CDR3 loop reads CASSPTGTGTNIQYF. The CDR3, as DNA: TGTGCCAGCTCACCTACAGGAACAGGAACGAACATTCAGTACTTC.

This rearrangement joins TRBV12-3 or TRBV12-4 to TRBJ2-1, with D unclear. The CDR3 has 15 residues. The germline V and J ends were trimmed by 4 bases and 6 bases, with 16 bases remaining between them. CDR3 sequence (DNA): TGTGCCAGCAGTTGGCTGACGTCACCTGGCAATGAGCAGTTCTTC. This translates into CASSWLTSPGNEQFF.

This clonotype was counted at least ten times. V gene TRBV10-1 combines with J gene TRBJ2-3, with unresolved D. With 0 bases removed from V and 2 bases from J, the gap between germline ends came to 6 bases. The CDR3 has 14 residues. Looked up from germline, CDR1 is WNHNN and CDR2 is SYGVQD (reference sequence). This CDR3 reads CASSESRSTDTQYF. Written as DNA, the CDR3 is TGCGCCAGCAGTGAGTCGCGTTCCACAGATACGCAGTATTTT.

This rearrangement joins TRBV19 to TRBJ1-2, with D perhaps TRBD1 (6 bases). From germline, CDR1 is LNHDA and CDR2 SQIVND (reference sequence). V was shortened by 7 bases and J by 6 bases, with 18 bases between the two germline ends. The CDR3 totals 14 residues. CDR3 DNA: TGTGCCAGTACTACATCCGGGGGGCGAAATGGCTACACCTTC. Translating it yields CASTTSGGRNGYTF.

This clonotype has at least ten counts. V usage is TRBV5-1 and J usage is TRBJ1-1; no definite D call. The CDR3 runs 15 residues. CDR1 SGHRS and CDR2 YFSETQ come from the germline V gene. The germline V and J ends were trimmed by 0 bases and 3 bases, with 12 bases remaining between them. The CDR3 here is CASSLDPGLYTEAFF. As DNA, the CDR3 is TGCGCCAGCAGCTTGGATCCGGGCCTGTACACTGAAGCTTTCTTT.

The sample holds a few counts of this clonotype. J is TRBJ2-3 and V is TRBV15; 7 nucleotides line up with TRBD1. V was clipped by 5 bases and J by 3 bases; unmatched bases: 11. The CDR3 sequence is 16 residues long. Germline V gives CDR1 LNHNV, CDR2 YYDKDF (reference sequence). The CDR3 loop reads CATSPEEGARTDTQYF. The CDR3 DNA reads as TGTGCCACCAGCCCAGAAGAGGGGGCCAGGACAGATACGCAGTATTTT.

This clonotype has at least ten counts. This chain uses TRBV6-5 with TRBJ1-6; TRBD1 aligns across 8 bases. After removal of 5 bases from V and 10 bases from J, the junction contained 7 bases not matched to a gene. CDR3 length equals 14 residues. Germline assignment: CDR1 MNHEY and CDR2 SVGAGI. CDR3 in DNA: TGTGCCAGCAGTACTGACAGGGGAGGATCACCCCTCCACTTT. The encoded protein is CASSTDRGGSPLHF.

A remark on this clonotype: The conserved phenylalanine or tryptophan normally closing the CDR3 is absent here, so this likely arose from a read error. The V gene is TRBV18, the J gene TRBJ2-6, with D possibly being TRBD1 (6 bases). This CDR3 spans 16 amino acids. Trimming stripped 3 bases from V and 0 bases from J, with 9 bases between. Germline V gene data show CDR1 as KGHSH and CDR2 as LQKENI. The CDR3 here is CASSPGQYSGANVLTS. CDR3 in DNA: TGTGCCAGCTCACCTGGACAGTACTCTGGGGCCAACGTCCTGACTTCC.

This rearrangement joins TRBV5-1 to TRBJ2-7; 7 nucleotides align to TRBD1. Germline values: CDR1 SGHRS, CDR2 YFSETQ. The CDR3 loop spans 15 amino acids. The J segment lost 0 bases and the V segment lost 1 base, leaving 4 bases of the junction unmatched. CDR3 loop: CASSLLGQSSYEQYF. CDR3 nucleotide sequence: TGCGCCAGCAGCTTGTTGGGACAGAGCTCCTACGAGCAGTACTTC.

In this sample, this clonotype turned up many times. The chain joins TRBV5-8 to TRBJ1-6; no clear D gene. This CDR3 is built from 15 residues. The germline V gene encodes CDR1 SGHTS and CDR2 YDEGEE. Trimming cost V 0 bases and J 7 bases, with 11 bases left between them. CDR3 bases: TGTGCCAGCAGCTTGGAAGGTCAGCCGAATTCACCCCTCCACTTT. Protein sequence: CASSLEGQPNSPLHF.

A few counts support this clonotype. This chain joins TRBV7-2 and TRBJ1-5, with 7 bases fitting TRBD1. Germline V gene lookup returns CDR1 SGHTA and CDR2 FQGNSA. V lost 5 bases and J lost 5; bases outside the gene matches: 9. The CDR3 runs 15 residues. The CDR3 bases are TGTGCCAGCAGCCTAAACTACGACAGGGATCAGCCCCAGCATTTT. Encoded protein: CASSLNYDRDQPQHF.

This clonotype was counted many times. The chain joins TRBV5-1 to TRBJ2-2; possibly TRBD1 or TRBD2 for D (5 bases each). The CDR3 loop spans 17 amino acids. Trimming shortened V by 4 bases and J by 5 bases, and 21 bases separated the two germline ends. Germline V gene lookup returns CDR1 SGHRS and CDR2 YFSETQ. CDR3 protein: CASSLLPERGETGELFF. The CDR3 DNA follows: TGCGCCAGCAGCCTCCTCCCAGAGAGGGGAGAGACCGGGGAGCTGTTTTTT. Full variable domain (remainder filled in from reference TRBV5-1 and TRBJ2-2): KAGVTQTPRYLIKTRGQQVTLSCSPISGHRSVSWYQQTPGQGLQFLFEYFSETQRNKGNFPGRFSGRQFSNSRSEMNVSTLELGDSALYLCASSLLPERGETGELFFGEGSRLTVL.

This clonotype was counted at least ten times. V usage is TRBV6-2 or TRBV6-3 and J usage is TRBJ2-7, with TRBD2 identical over 14 bases. The CDR3 contains 22 residues. In germline, CDR1 is MNHEY, CDR2 SVGEGT. Trimming took 0 bases from V and 3 from J; bases not matched to a gene: 19. The CDR3 region is CASSYSSGLAGERYSLIYEQYF. CDR3 bases: TGTGCCAGCAGTTACTCTTCGGGACTAGCGGGAGAAAGGTATTCATTAATCTACGAGCAGTACTTC.

This clonotype was observed a handful of times. This chain connects TRBV12-5 to TRBJ1-1; no firm D call. V was pared by 4 bases and J by 4 bases, with 13 bases between. Germline lookup yields CDR1 LGHNT and CDR2 FRNRAP. The CDR3 sequence is 14 residues long. The CDR3 region is CASGSRALFTEAFF. In DNA form, the CDR3 reads TGTGCTAGTGGTTCCCGGGCTCTGTTCACTGAAGCTTTCTTT. The whole variable domain, remainder taken from reference TRBV12-5 and TRBJ1-1, is DARVTQTPRHKVTEMGQEVTMRCQPILGHNTVFWYRQTMMQGLELLAYFRNRAPLDDSGMPKDRFSAEMPDATLATLKIQPSEPRDSAVYFCASGSRALFTEAFFGQGTRLTVV.